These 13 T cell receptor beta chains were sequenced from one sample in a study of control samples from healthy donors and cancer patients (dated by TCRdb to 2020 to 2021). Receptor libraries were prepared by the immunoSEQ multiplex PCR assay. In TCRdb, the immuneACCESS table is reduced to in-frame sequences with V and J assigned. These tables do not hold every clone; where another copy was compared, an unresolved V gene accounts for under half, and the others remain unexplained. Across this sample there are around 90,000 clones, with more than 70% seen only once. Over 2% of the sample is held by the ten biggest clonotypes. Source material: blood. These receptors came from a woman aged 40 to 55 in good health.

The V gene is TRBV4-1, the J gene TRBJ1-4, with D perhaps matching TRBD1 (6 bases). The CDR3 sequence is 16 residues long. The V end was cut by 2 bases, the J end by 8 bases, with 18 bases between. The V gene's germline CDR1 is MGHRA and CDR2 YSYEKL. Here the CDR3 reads CASSQNDRGAGEKLFF. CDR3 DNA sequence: TGCGCCAGCAGCCAAAATGATAGGGGGGCAGGGGAAAAACTGTTTTTT.

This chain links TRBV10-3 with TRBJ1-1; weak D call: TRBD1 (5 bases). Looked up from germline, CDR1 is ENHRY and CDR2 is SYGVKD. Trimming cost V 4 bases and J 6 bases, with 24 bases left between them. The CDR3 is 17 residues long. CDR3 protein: CAISAGPAGTDGPEAFF. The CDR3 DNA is TGTGCCATCAGTGCTGGGCCCGCCGGGACCGATGGCCCTGAAGCTTTCTTT.

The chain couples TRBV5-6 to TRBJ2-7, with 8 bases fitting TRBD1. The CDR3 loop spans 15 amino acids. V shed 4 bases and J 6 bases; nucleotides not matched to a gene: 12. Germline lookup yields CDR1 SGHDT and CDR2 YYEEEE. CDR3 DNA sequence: TGTGCCAGCAGCCCTCTAGGGGACAGGTCTTTCGAGCAGTACTTC. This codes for CASSPLGDRSFEQYF.

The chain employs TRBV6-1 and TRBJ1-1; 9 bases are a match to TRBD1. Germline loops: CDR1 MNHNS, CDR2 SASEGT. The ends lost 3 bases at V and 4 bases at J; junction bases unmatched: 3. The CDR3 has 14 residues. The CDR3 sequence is CASSEDRGSTEAFF. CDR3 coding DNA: TGTGCCAGCAGTGAGGACAGGGGTTCCACTGAAGCTTTCTTT.

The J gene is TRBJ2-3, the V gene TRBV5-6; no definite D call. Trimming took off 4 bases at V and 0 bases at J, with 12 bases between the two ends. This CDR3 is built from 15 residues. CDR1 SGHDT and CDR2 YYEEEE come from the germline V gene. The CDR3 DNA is TGTGCCAGCAGCCTCCTCGGGTCTAGCACAGATACGCAGTATTTT. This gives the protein CASSLLGSSTDTQYF.

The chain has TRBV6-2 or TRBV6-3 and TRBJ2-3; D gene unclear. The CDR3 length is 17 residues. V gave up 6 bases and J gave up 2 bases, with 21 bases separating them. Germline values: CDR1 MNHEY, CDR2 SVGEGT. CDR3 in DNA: TGTGCCAGCAGATACCGATCCGGGTTCCCTGACACAGATACGCAGTATTTT. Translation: CASRYRSGFPDTDTQYF.

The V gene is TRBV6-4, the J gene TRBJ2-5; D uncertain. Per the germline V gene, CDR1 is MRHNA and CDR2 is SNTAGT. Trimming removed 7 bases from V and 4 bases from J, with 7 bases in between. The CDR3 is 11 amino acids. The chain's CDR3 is CASNKGETQYF. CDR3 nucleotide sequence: TGTGCCAGCAATAAAGGAGAGACCCAGTACTTC.

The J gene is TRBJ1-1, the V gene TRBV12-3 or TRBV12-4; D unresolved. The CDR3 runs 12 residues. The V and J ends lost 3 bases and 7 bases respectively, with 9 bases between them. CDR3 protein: CASSFGMDEAFF. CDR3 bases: TGTGCCAGCAGTTTCGGGATGGATGAAGCTTTCTTT.

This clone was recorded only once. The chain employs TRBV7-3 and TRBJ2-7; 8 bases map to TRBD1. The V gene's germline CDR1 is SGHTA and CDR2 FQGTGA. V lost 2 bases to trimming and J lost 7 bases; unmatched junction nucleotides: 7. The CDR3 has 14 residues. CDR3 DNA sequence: TGTGCCAGCAGCTTATCCGGACAGGGAGAGGAGCAGTACTTC. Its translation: CASSLSGQGEEQYF.

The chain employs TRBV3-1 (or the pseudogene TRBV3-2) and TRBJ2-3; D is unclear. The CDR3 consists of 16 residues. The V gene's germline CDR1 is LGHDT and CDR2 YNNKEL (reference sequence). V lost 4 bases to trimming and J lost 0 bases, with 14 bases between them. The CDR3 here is CASSPRPTPSTDTQYF. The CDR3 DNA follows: TGTGCCAGCAGCCCAAGACCGACACCGAGCACAGATACGCAGTATTTT.

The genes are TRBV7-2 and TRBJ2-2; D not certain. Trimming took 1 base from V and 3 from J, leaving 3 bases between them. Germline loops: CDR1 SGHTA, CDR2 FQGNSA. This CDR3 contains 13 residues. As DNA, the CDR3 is TGTGCCAGCAGCTTAGTGGACACCGGGGAGCTGTTTTTT. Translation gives CASSLVDTGELFF.

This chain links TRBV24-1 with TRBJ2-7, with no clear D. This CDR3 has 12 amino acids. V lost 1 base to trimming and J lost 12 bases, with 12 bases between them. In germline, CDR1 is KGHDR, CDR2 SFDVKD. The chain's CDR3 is CATSDFEVQGYF. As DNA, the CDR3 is TGTGCCACCAGTGATTTTGAAGTCCAAGGGTACTTC.

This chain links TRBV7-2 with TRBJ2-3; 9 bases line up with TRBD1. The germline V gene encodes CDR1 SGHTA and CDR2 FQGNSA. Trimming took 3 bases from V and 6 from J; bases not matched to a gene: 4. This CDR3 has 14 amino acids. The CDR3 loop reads CASSFYDRGDTQYF. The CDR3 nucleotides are TGTGCCAGCAGCTTCTACGACAGGGGGGATACGCAGTATTTT.